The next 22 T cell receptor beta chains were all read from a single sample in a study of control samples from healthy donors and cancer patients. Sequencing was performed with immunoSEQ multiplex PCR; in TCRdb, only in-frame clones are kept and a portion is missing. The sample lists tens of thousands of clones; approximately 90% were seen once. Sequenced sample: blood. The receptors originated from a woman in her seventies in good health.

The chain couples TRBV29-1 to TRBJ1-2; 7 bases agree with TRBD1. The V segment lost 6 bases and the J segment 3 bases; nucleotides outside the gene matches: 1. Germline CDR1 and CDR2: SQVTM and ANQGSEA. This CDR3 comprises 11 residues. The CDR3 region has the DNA TGCAGCGTAGACAGGGACTATGGCTACACCTTC. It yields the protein CSVDRDYGYTF.

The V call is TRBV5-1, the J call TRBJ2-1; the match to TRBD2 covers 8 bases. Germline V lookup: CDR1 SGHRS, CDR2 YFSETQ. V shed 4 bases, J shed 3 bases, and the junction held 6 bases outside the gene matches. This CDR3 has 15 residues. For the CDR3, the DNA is TGCGCCAGCAGCCTATCCGGGACTAGCTACAATGAGCAGTTCTTC. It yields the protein CASSLSGTSYNEQFF.

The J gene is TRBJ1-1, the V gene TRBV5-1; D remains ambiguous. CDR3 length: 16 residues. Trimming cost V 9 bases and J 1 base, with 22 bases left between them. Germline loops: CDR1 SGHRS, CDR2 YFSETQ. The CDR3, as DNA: TGCGCCACCTCTCCCCAGGTTCAGGCGGAGAACACTGAAGCTTTCTTT. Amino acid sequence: CATSPQVQAENTEAFF.

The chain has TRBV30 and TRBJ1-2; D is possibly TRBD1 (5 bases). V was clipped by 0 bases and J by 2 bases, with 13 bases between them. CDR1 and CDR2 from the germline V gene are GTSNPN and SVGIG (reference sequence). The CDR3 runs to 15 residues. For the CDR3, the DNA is TGTGCCTGGAGTGTAATTAGGGGAGCGAACTATGGCTACACCTTC. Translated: CAWSVIRGANYGYTF.

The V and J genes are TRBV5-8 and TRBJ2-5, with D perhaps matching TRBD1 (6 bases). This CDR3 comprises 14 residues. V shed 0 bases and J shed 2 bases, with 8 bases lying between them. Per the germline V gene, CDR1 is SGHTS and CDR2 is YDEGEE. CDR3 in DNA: TGTGCCAGCAGCTTGGACGACAGGCAAGAGACCCAGTACTTC. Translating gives CASSLDDRQETQYF.

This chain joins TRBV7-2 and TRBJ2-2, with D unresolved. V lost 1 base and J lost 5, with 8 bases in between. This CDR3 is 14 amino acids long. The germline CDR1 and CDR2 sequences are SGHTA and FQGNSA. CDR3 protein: CASSLDSGTGELFF. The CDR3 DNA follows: TGTGCCAGCAGCTTAGATTCCGGGACCGGGGAGCTGTTTTTT.

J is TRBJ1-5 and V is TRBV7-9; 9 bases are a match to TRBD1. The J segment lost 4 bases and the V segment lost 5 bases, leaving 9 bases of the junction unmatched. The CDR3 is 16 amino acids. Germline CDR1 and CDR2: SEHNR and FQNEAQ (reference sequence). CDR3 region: CASSLQSTGGNQPQHF. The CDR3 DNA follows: TGTGCCAGCAGCCTTCAGTCGACAGGGGGGAATCAGCCCCAGCATTTT.

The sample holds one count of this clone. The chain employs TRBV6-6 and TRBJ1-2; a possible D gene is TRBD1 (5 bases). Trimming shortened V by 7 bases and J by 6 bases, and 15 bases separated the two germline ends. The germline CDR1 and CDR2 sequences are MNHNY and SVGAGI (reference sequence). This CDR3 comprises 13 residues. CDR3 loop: CASTHPTAHGYTF. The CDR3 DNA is TGTGCCAGCACCCACCCGACAGCTCATGGCTACACCTTC.

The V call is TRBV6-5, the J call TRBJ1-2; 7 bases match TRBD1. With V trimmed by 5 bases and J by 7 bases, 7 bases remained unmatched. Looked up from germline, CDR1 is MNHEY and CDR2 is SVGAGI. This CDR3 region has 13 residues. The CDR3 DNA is TGTGCCAGCAGTACCAGGGGGAGGTCTGGCTACACCTTC. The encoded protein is CASSTRGRSGYTF.

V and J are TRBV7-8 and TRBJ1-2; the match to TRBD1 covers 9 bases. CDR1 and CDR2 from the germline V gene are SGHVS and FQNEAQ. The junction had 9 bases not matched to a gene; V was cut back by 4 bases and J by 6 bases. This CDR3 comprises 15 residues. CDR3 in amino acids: CASSSRDRVWDGYTF. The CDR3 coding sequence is TGTGCCAGCAGCTCCCGGGACAGGGTGTGGGATGGCTACACCTTC. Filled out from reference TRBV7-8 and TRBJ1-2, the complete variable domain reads GAGVSQSPRYKVAKRGQDVALRCDPISGHVSLFWYQQALGQGPEFLTYFQNEAQLDKSGLPSDRFFAERPEGSVSTLKIQRTQQEDSAVYLCASSSRDRVWDGYTFGSGTRLTVV.

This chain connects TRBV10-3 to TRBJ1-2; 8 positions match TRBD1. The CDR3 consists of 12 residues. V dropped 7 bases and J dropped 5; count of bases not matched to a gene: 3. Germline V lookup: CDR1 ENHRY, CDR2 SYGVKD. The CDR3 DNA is TGTGCCATCACGGACAGGGATTATGGCTACACCTTC. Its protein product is CAITDRDYGYTF.

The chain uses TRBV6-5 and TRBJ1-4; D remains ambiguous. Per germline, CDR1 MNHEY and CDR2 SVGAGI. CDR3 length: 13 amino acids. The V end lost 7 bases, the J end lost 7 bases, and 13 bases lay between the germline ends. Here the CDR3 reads CASTLHRSEKLFF. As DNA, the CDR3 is TGTGCCAGCACCCTACACCGAAGTGAAAAACTGTTTTTT.

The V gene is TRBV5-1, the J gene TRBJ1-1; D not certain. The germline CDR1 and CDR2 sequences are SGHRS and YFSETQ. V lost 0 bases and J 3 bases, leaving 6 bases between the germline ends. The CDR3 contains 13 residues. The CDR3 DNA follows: TGCGCCAGCAGCTTGGCCCTCCACACTGAAGCTTTCTTT. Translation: CASSLALHTEAFF. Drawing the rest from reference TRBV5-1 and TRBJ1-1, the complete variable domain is KAGVTQTPRYLIKTRGQQVTLSCSPISGHRSVSWYQQTPGQGLQFLFEYFSETQRNKGNFPGRFSGRQFSNSRSEMNVSTLELGDSALYLCASSLALHTEAFFGQGTRLTVV.

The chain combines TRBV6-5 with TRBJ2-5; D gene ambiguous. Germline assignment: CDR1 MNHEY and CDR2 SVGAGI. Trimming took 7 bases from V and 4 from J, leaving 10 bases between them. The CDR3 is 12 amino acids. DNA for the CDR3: TGTGCCAGCACCACTTCCGGAGAGACCCAGTACTTC. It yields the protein CASTTSGETQYF.

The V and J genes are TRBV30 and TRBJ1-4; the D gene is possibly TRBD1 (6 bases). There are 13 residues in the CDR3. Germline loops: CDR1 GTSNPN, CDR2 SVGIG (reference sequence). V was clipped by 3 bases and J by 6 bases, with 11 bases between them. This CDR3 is CAWSGQLDEKLFF. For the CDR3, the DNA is TGTGCCTGGAGCGGACAGTTGGATGAAAAACTGTTTTTT.

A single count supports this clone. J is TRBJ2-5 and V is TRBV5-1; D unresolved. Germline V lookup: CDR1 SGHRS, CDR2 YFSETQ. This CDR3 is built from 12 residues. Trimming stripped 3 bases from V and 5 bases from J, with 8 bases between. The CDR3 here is CASSSGPETQYF. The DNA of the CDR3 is TGCGCCAGCAGCTCAGGACCCGAGACCCAGTACTTC.

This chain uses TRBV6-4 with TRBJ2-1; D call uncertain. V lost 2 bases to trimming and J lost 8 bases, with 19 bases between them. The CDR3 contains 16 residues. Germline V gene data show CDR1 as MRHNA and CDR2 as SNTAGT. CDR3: CASSDGGLRSRDEQFF. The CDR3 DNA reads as TGTGCCAGCAGTGACGGTGGTTTGCGCTCTAGGGATGAGCAGTTCTTC.

The CDR3 loop reads CASSSGGQGNGYTF. The DNA of the CDR3 is TGCGCCAGCAGCTCGGGGGGACAGGGAAATGGCTACACCTTC. The chain joins TRBV5-1 to TRBJ1-2; 9 bases align to TRBD1. The CDR3 loop spans 14 amino acids. The germline gives CDR1 SGHRS, CDR2 YFSETQ. Trimming took 3 bases from V and 6 from J; bases not matched to a gene: 6. Combining the CDR3 with reference TRBV5-1 and TRBJ1-2 gives the whole variable domain KAGVTQTPRYLIKTRGQQVTLSCSPISGHRSVSWYQQTPGQGLQFLFEYFSETQRNKGNFPGRFSGRQFSNSRSEMNVSTLELGDSALYLCASSSGGQGNGYTFGSGTRLTVV.

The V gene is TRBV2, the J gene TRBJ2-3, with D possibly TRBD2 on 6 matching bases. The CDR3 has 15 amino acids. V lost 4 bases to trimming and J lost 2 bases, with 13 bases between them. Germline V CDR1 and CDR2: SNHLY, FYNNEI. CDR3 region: CASSVRGGNTDTQYF. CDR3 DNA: TGTGCCAGCAGTGTCCGTGGAGGGAACACAGATACGCAGTATTTT.

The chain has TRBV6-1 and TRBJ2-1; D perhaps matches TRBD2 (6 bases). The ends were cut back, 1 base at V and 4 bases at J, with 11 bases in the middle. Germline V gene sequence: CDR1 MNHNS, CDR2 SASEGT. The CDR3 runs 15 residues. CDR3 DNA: TGTGCCAGCAGTGAAGGAGACGGGGGTTACAATGAGCAGTTCTTC. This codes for CASSEGDGGYNEQFF.

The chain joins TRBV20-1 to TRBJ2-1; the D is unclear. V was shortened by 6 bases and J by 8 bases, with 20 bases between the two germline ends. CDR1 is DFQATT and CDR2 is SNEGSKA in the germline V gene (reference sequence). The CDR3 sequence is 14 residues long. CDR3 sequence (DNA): TGCAGTGCCAGTATAGCTCGGCATGGGGATGAGCAGTTCTTC. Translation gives CSASIARHGDEQFF.

The CDR3 region has the DNA TGTGCCAGCAGTTACTCGATCAGGGCCCATATCTATGGCTACACCTTC. Protein: CASSYSIRAHIYGYTF. This sequence joins TRBV6-5 and TRBJ1-2, with D possibly being TRBD1 (5 bases). Per the germline V gene, CDR1 is MNHEY and CDR2 is SVGAGI. The V end was cut by 0 bases, the J end by 4 bases, with 15 bases between. CDR3 length: 16 residues.